The rows below give T cell receptor beta chains drawn from one sample of a study of regulatory T cells in long-lasting Graves disease. One entry per CDR3 protein, called by TCRdb with MiXCR from the multiplex PCR reads. The table includes 350,000 to 450,000 distinct CDR3 sequences, more than 20% detected once. Sample: peripheral blood mononuclear cells (PBMCs), taken when the disease was refractory, from a patient treated with antithyroid drugs. Receptors originate from a female donor with Graves disease. The conserved cysteine and the conserved F or W are not part of the CDR3 here. The D gene is left open where the match is weak.

v_call | d_call | cdr3_aa
TRBV6-2/TRBV6-3 | TRBD2 | ASSYRLEFHLAGISYEQY
TRBV7-2 | TRBD1 | ASSSDRVETQY
TRBV5-5 | TRBD2 | ASSLEGTSGTYEQY
TRBV13 | - | ASSSETEQNTEAF
TRBV27 | TRBD2 | ASSFLAGGTYNEQF
TRBV5-1 | TRBD2 | ASSLAAGDADTQY
TRBV6-5 | - | ASSYSLRGVGSFNSPLH
TRBV20-1 | - | SATSPTFGYEQY
TRBV11-2 | - | ASSFPGDSSEQY
TRBV6-1 | - | ASRKENQPQH
TRBV6-2/TRBV6-3 | TRBD2 | ATEKAGRDTQY
TRBV11-2 | - | ASSLSGDLPYEQY
TRBV12-3/TRBV12-4 | TRBD1 | ASSYPGRGPYEQY
TRBV6-2/TRBV6-3 | - | ASNLGVLNTGELF
TRBV27 | - | ASSSFRGGGYT
TRBV20-1 | TRBD2 | SARLAGEERAVSYEQY
TRBV20-1 | - | SATTDTQY